Listed below are T cell receptor beta chains from one sample, sequenced in a study of immune heterogeneity within non-small cell lung tumors. TCRdb re-analysed the multiplex PCR reads in MiXCR, keeping a single row per CDR3 protein. This sample has 13,000 to 15,000 distinct CDR3 sequences; around 28% occur once, and the top ten carry roughly 5.2%. Sequencing input: lung tumor tissue. The receptors were gathered from a man in his forties or fifties with non-small cell lung cancer. CDR3s include the opening cysteine and the closing phenylalanine or tryptophan. D genes are given only for firm matches. Where a row states a size, it is once, few, many or the class of an expanded clone; other rows omit it.

V	D	size	J	CDR3	DNA
TRBV9	-	-	TRBJ2-2	CSSSVVRGNTGELFF	TGTTCCAGCAGCGTTGTCCGGGGAAACACCGGGGAGCTGTTTTTT
TRBV29-1	-	few	TRBJ2-5	CSVGVSPGTQYF	TGCAGCGTTGGGGTTAGCCCGGGGACCCAGTACTTC
TRBV3-1	-	-	TRBJ2-1	CASSQSVAEQFF	TGTGCCAGCAGCCAATCCGTAGCCGAGCAGTTCTTC
TRBV28	TRBD1	medium-sized	TRBJ2-7	CASSGTGRNSYEQYF	TGTGCCAGCAGTGGGACAGGGCGAAACTCCTACGAGCAGTACTTC
TRBV6-2/TRBV6-3	-	few	TRBJ1-5	CASSYTGRDQPQHF	TGTGCCAGCAGTTACACAGGGAGGGACCAGCCCCAGCATTTT
TRBV5-1	-	many	TRBJ1-5	CASRSDQNQPQHF	TGCGCCAGCAGGTCGGACCAAAATCAGCCCCAGCATTTT
TRBV19	-	many	TRBJ2-6	CASSPQPYSGANVLTF	TGTGCCAGTAGTCCCCAGCCTTACTCTGGGGCCAACGTCCTGACTTTC
TRBV11-2	-	many	TRBJ2-4	CASSQRDRSPPGVQYF	TGTGCCAGCAGCCAGAGGGACCGGAGTCCCCCAGGGGTTCAGTACTTC
TRBV6-1	TRBD1	-	TRBJ2-7	CASSEPDRASYEQYF	TGTGCCAGCAGTGAACCGGACAGGGCCTCCTACGAGCAGTACTTC
TRBV24-1	-	-	TRBJ2-1	CATNDSCEQFF	TGTGCCACCAATGATTCATGTGAGCAGTTCTTC
TRBV6-1	TRBD1	many	TRBJ1-5	CASSTQGRAQPQHF	TGTGCCAGCAGTACACAGGGGAGGGCTCAGCCCCAGCATTTT
TRBV6-1	-	medium-sized	TRBJ1-5	CASSEVDRVNQPQHF	TGTGCCAGCAGTGAAGTCGACAGAGTTAATCAGCCCCAGCATTTT
TRBV24-1	TRBD2	-	TRBJ2-1	CSTSDFDSGSGYEQFF	TGTTCCACCAGTGATTTCGATAGCGGGAGCGGCTATGAGCAGTTCTTC
TRBV2	-	medium-sized	TRBJ1-5	CASSEGFRGGNQPQHF	TGTGCCAGCAGTGAAGGGTTTAGGGGTGGCAATCAGCCCCAGCATTTT
TRBV6-2/TRBV6-3	TRBD2	many	TRBJ2-1	CASSFGLAGGSSYNEQFF	TGTGCCAGCAGCTTCGGACTAGCGGGAGGGAGCTCCTACAATGAGCAGTTCTTC
TRBV6-2/TRBV6-3	TRBD1	-	TRBJ2-2	CASTLDRNTEELFF	TGTGCCAGCACCCTGGACAGGAACACCGAGGAGCTGTTTTTT
TRBV4-2	TRBD1	many	TRBJ2-3	CASSLAGTASTDTQYF	TGTGCCAGCAGCCTAGCCGGGACAGCCAGCACAGATACGCAGTATTTT
TRBV11-2	-	-	TRBJ1-1	CASSPTTGGTEAFF	TGTGCCAGCAGCCCCACTACGGGGGGCACTGAAGCTTTCTTT
TRBV20-1	-	many	TRBJ2-7	CSARQGGFSVGYEQYF	TGCAGTGCTAGACAGGGAGGTTTTTCGGTTGGGTACGAGCAGTACTTC
TRBV7-8	-	many	TRBJ1-5	CASSLTQGGNQPQHF	TGTGCCAGCAGCTTAACGCAGGGAGGAAATCAGCCCCAGCATTTT
TRBV6-1	TRBD1	medium-sized	TRBJ2-7	CASSNGQGVPEQYF	TGTGCCAGCAGTAACGGACAGGGGGTCCCAGAGCAGTACTTC
TRBV20-1	-	medium-sized	TRBJ2-3	CSANTDTQYF	TGCAGTGCTAACACAGATACGCAGTATTTT
TRBV6-1	-	medium-sized	TRBJ2-1	CASSPLGSYNEQFF	TGTGCCAGCAGTCCACTAGGGTCCTACAATGAGCAGTTCTTC
TRBV9	-	many	TRBJ2-2	CASSVVAGVTAGELFF	TGTGCCAGCAGCGTAGTGGCAGGGGTAACGGCCGGGGAGCTGTTTTTT
TRBV2	-	medium-sized	TRBJ1-6	CASREYLSSYNSPLHF	TGTGCCAGCAGGGAATACTTGAGCTCCTATAATTCACCCCTCCACTTT
TRBV29-1	-	many	TRBJ1-2	CSVETSRLGGLGGYTF	TGCAGCGTTGAGACATCACGACTAGGGGGGCTAGGCGGCTACACCTTC
TRBV7-6	-	-	TRBJ2-2	CASSRDTSNTGELFF	TGTGCCAGCAGCCGCGACACTTCGAACACCGGGGAGCTGTTTTTT
TRBV4-3	-	-	TRBJ1-6	CASSQADGWNSPLHF	TGCGCCAGCAGCCAAGCAGACGGGTGGAATTCACCCCTCCACTTT
TRBV28	-	medium-sized	TRBJ1-3	CASSLRGTGNTIYF	TGTGCCAGCAGTTTGAGAGGGACTGGAAACACCATATATTTT
TRBV12-3/TRBV12-4	-	many	TRBJ1-5	CASSLGGGGNQPQHF	TGTGCCAGCAGTTTAGGGGGGGGCGGGAATCAGCCCCAGCATTTT
TRBV11-2	-	medium-sized	TRBJ2-7	CASSLPTVYEQYF	TGTGCCAGCAGCTTACCAACTGTCTACGAGCAGTACTTC
TRBV6-2/TRBV6-3	-	medium-sized	TRBJ2-7	CASSDPPTLTYEQYF	TGTGCCAGCAGCGACCCTCCGACACTTACCTACGAGCAGTACTTC
TRBV11-2	TRBD2	-	TRBJ2-1	CASTLGMISTRLAGGPSYEQFF	TGTGCCAGCACCCTAGGAATGATCAGTACCCGACTAGCGGGAGGGCCGAGTTATGAGCAGTTCTTC
TRBV5-6	TRBD1	many	TRBJ1-5	CASSKTGESDQPQHF	TGTGCCAGCTCCAAGACAGGGGAATCGGATCAGCCCCAGCATTTT
TRBV27	TRBD2	many	TRBJ2-5	CASRASGAGQETQYF	TGTGCCAGCAGAGCGAGCGGGGCTGGCCAAGAGACCCAGTACTTC
TRBV6-1	-	medium-sized	TRBJ1-2	CASSDLSYGYTF	TGTGCCAGCAGTGACTTGAGCTATGGCTACACCTTC
TRBV5-1	-	-	TRBJ2-3	CASRSDAGTQYF	TGCGCCAGCAGATCGGACGCAGGGACGCAGTATTTT
TRBV7-2	-	-	TRBJ2-3	CASSLVEGYADTQYF	TGTGCCAGCAGCTTAGTAGAGGGTTACGCAGATACGCAGTATTTT
TRBV6-1	-	medium-sized	TRBJ1-1	CASSSRIGQLNTEAFF	TGTGCCAGCAGTTCCCGGATCGGGCAGCTGAACACTGAAGCTTTCTTT
TRBV5-1	-	-	TRBJ1-5	CASSLDSSNQPQHF	TGCGCCAGCAGCTTGGATTCAAGTAATCAGCCCCAGCATTTT
TRBV28	TRBD2	many	TRBJ2-1	CASSPGTSGAREQFF	TGTGCCAGCAGTCCCGGGACTAGCGGGGCCAGGGAGCAGTTCTTC
TRBV24-1	-	many	TRBJ1-2	CATSDFNYGYTF	TGTGCCACCAGTGATTTTAACTATGGCTACACCTTC